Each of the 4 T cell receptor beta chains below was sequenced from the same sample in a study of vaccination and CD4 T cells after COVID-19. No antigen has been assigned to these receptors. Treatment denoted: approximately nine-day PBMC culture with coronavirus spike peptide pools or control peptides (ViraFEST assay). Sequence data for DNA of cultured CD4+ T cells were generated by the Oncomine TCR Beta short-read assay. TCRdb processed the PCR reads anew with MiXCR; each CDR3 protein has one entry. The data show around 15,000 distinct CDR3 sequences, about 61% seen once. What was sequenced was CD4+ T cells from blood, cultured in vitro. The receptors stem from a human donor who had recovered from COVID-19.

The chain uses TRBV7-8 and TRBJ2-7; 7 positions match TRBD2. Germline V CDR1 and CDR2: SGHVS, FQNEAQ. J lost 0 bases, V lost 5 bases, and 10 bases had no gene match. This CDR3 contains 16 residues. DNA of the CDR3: TGTGCCAGCAGCCGCCAGCTAGCGGATAGCTCCTACGAGCAGTACTTC. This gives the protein CASSRQLADSSYEQYF. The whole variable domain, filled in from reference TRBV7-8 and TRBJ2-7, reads GAGVSQSPRYKVAKRGQDVALRCDPISGHVSLFWYQQALGQGPEFLTYFQNEAQLDKSGLPSDRFFAERPEGSVSTLKIQRTQQEDSAVYLCASSRQLADSSYEQYFGPGTRLTVT.

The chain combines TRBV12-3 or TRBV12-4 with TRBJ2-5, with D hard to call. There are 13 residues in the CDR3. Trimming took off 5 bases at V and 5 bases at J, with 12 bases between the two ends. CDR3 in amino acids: CASSRPTGETQYF. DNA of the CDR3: TGTGCCAGCAGTCGACCAACTGGGGAGACCCAGTACTTC.

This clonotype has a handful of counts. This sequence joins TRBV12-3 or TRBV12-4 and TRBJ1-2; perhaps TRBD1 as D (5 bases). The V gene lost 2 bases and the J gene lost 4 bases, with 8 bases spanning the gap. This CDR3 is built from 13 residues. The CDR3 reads CASSLPGLYGYTF. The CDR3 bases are TGTGCCAGCAGTTTACCAGGGCTCTATGGCTACACCTTC.

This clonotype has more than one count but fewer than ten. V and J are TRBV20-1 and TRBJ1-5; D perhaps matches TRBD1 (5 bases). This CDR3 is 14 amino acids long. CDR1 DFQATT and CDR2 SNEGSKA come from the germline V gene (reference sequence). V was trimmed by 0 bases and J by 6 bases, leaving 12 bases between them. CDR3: CSARDRDATQPQHF. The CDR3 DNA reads TGCAGTGCTAGAGACAGGGATGCCACTCAGCCCCAGCATTTT.